This T cell receptor beta chain was sequenced for a study of beta chain features in type 1 diabetes. On the study more broadly: The patient and healthy donor groups were comparable for age, gender and cell yields. Study observations and caveats: Moderate yet significant TCRB CDR3 shortening was seen in Type 1 diabetes patients in all four CD4+ subsets. Patients' naive, central memory and regulatory TCRB repertoires appeared more alike than those of healthy donors.

This CDR3 comprises 16 residues. The junction had 7 bases not matched to a gene; V was cut back by 4 bases and J by 2 bases. In germline, CDR1 is SEHNR, CDR2 FQNEAQ (reference sequence). The table lists this clone with a few counts. No antigen is known for it. Purity exceeded 95% in all sorted populations. Of the isolated RNA, all was reverse transcribed, and so the sequenced material was expressed TCRB transcripts. Sequencing used immunoSEQ multiplex PCR; TCRdb keeps in-frame clones, though not all of them. The sample records 630,000 or so clones, over 12% being singletons. The rearrangement links TRBV7-9 to TRBJ2-1; TRBD2 matches 8 bases. Sequencing was carried out using naive CD4+ T cells from blood. The source is a man in his late teens or twenties with type 1 diabetes. The DNA for the CDR3 is TGTGCCAGCAGCTCCGCAACTAGCGGAGCCTACAATGAGCAGTTCTTC. Encoded protein: CASSSATSGAYNEQFF.